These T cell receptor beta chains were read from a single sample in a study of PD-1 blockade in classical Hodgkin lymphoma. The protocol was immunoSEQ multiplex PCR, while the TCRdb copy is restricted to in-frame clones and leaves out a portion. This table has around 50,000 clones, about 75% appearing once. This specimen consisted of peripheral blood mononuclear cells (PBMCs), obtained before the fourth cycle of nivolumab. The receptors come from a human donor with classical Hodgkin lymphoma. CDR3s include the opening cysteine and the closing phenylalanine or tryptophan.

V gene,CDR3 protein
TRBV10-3,CAISESTLGEFF
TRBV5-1,CASSRGTPSYEQYF
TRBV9,CASSEASGVSYEQYF
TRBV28,CASTHRGHVQPQHF
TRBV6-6,CASSYAASAGEQYF
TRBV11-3,CASSFLRQYNEQFF
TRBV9,CASSPGGGKGNTIYF
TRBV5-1,CASARDAQNTEAFF
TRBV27,CASSLKSIGYEQYF
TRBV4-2,CASSQDMRTSGSYEQYF
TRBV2,CASSVSLYQYEQYF
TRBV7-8,CASSLGSGGGTGELFF
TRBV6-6,CASSKHTDGYEQYF
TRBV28,CASSGRDSGGGYTF
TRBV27,CASLVRDRERSYNEQFF
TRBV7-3,CASSLDRSGTEAFF
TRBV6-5,CASKDRGNQPQHF
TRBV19,CASSIAGVADTQYF
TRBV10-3,CAISESHTQYF
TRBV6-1,CASRTSDRAQHF
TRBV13,CASSGGGLADQETQYF
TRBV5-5,CASSLVGGDPCETQYF
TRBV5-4,CASSLAYTDTQYF
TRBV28,CASSWNRNTIYF
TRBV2,CASSDEFGSPTDTQYF
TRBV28,CASSSPGQGTGEQFF
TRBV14,CASSQLTSDNEQFF
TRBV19,CASKITLTDTQYF
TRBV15,CATSRARSSYNEQFF
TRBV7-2,CASSPRVRDQETQYF
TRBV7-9,CASSPGHSGANVLTF
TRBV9,CASSPGSSGLYNEQFF
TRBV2,CATHGYTDTEAFF
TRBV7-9,CASSLEASRGNYGYTF
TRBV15,CATSRTGMNTEAFF
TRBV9,CASSPHGVYQPQHF
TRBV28,CASREVSNQPQHF
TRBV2,CASLHPGPETQYF
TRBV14,CASSPAGNSYEQYF
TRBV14,CASSRDRSGEAFF
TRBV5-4,CASSSEGTSSRYEQYF
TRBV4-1,CASSLTSPERYNEQFF
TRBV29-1,CSVEAVAKNIQYF
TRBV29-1,CSVEEGGAQNIQYF
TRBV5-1,CASSLGWDQYF
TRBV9,CASSRGLSWGYNEQFF
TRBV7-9,CASSRPLGSDNEQFF
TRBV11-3,CASSTGGSEAFF
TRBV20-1,CSAREGATQYF
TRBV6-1,CASSYGSNEKLFF
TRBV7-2,CASSLGPAIYDF
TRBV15,CATSIDGDYGYTF
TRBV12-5,CASGLVLAGEGNEQFF
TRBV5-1,CASSTSGSNHEQYF